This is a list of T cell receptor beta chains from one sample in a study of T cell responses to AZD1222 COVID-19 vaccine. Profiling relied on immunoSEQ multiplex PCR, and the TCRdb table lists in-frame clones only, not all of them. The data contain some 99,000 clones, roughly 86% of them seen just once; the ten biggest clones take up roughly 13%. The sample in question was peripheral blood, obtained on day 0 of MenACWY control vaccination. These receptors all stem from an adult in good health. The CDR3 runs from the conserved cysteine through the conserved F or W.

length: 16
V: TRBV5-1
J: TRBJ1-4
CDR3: CASSLGQGGSNEKLFF

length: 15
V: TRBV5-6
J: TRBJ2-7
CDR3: CASSEEGQGSYEQYF

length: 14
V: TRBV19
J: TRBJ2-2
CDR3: CASRGSPNTGELFF

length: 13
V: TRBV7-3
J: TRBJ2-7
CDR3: CASSLGLGSEQYF

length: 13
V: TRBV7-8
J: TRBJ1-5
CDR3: CASSFGGREPQHF

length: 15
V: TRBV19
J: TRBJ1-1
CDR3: CASSIRQGAGTEAFF

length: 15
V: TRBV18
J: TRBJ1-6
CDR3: CASSPQLTDNSPLHF

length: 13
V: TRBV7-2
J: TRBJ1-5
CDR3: CASSWGKTQPQHF

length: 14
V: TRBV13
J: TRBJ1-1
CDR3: CASSLGAIGTEAFF

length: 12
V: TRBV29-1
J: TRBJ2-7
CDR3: CSVLAGTYEQYF

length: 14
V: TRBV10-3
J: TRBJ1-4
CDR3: CAIREGATNEKLFF

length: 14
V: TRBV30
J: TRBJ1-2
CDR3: CAWSEDTESIGYTF

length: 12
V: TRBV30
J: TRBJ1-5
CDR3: CAWGYSNQPQHF

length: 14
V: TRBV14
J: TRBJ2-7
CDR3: CASSLGGGTYEQYF

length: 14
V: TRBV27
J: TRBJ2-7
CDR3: CASSIPGPAYEQYF

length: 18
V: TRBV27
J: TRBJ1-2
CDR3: CASSLSSVGTGPYYGYTF

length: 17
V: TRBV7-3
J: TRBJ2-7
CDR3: CASSLMAVGQGSYEQYF

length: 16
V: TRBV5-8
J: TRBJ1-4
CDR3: CASTQGGLSTNEKLFF

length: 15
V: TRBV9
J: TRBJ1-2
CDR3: CASSGYRGLDYGYTF

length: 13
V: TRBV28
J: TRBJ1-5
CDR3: CASSRREPQPQHF

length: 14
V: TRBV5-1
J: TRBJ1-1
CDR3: CASSVGTVNTEAFF

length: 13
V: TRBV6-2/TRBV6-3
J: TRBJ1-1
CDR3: CASSYSRLTEAFF

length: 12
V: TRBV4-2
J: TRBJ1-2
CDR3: CASSQRGGGYTF

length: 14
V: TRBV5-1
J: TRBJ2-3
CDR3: CASSLEAGTDTQYF

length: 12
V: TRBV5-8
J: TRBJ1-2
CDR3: CASSLPRYGYTF

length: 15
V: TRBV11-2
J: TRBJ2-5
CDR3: CASSPGRGGRETQYF

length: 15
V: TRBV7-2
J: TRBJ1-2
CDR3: CASSPRRTGSYGYTF